This TCR beta chain was captured in a study of T cell repertoires in cytomegalovirus infection. The CDR3 contains 15 residues. Germline loops: CDR1 MNHNY, CDR2 SVGAGI (reference sequence). With 2 bases removed from V and 0 bases from J, the gap between germline ends came to 7 bases. TCRdb used MiXCR to reprocess the reads, holding one entry per CDR3 protein. The sample contains roughly 200,000 distinct CDR3 sequences, roughly 9.8% of which appear only once. This clonotype has a handful of counts. The TCR comes from a human donor in good health (CMV status not recorded). Some clones in this sample may be carry-over from other donors' samples. The sample was PBMCs. This chain joins TRBV6-6 and TRBJ2-2, with D tentatively TRBD1 or TRBD2 (5 bases each). CDR3 in DNA: TGTGCCAGCAGTTACGGGGACGCGAACACCGGGGAGCTGTTTTTT. It is translated as CASSYGDANTGELFF.